The clone carrying this TCR beta chain turned up a few times. What it binds is not known. Trimming stripped 0 bases from V and 6 bases from J, with 5 bases between. Per the germline V gene, CDR1 is SNHLY and CDR2 is FYNNEI. The CDR3 has 13 amino acids. Cultured CD4+ T cell DNA underwent sequencing with the Oncomine TCR Beta short-read assay. It was cultured CD4+ T cells from which genomic DNA was extracted. TCRdb reprocessed the PCR reads via MiXCR and lists one record per CDR3 protein. This table has about 14,000 distinct CDR3 sequences, around a fifth appearing once. This record belongs to a study of vaccination and CD4 T cells after COVID-19. Findings and caveats of the study: Convalescent patients' median share of reactive clones seen only post-vaccination was 80% to 90%.

Treatment noted: approximately 9-day PBMC culture with coronavirus spike peptide pools or control peptides (ViraFEST assay). ViraFEST used peptide pools to expand antigen-specific T cells before TCR sequencing. J is TRBJ2-2 and V is TRBV2; D ambiguous. Input material: cultured CD4+ T cells from blood. The receptor was isolated from a human donor with COVID-19. CDR3 coding DNA: TGTGCCAGCAGTGAAGCGCCAGCCGGGGAGCTGTTTTTT. Translated: CASSEAPAGELFF.